Each of the 9 T cell receptor beta chains below was sequenced from the same sample in a study of T cell responses to AZD1222 COVID-19 vaccine. Here immunoSEQ multiplex PCR was the method, and the copy in TCRdb shows in-frame clones only, minus some. There are around 130,000 clones in the sample; about 90% occur only once, and roughly 7.5% lies in the top ten. The starting material was peripheral blood, obtained 28 days after the second dose of the MenACWY control vaccine. These receptors originate from an adult who received the MenACWY meningococcal vaccine as a control.

This clone was observed once. The chain carries TRBV7-8 and TRBJ2-1; 8 bases are shared with TRBD2. With V trimmed by 5 bases and J by 2 bases, 5 bases remained unmatched. This CDR3 has 15 amino acids. CDR1 is SGHVS and CDR2 is FQNEAQ in the germline V gene. The CDR3 coding sequence is TGTGCCAGCAGCGGGGTAGCGGGGCCCTACAATGAGCAGTTCTTC. The encoded protein is CASSGVAGPYNEQFF. Full variable domain (rest looked up from reference TRBV7-8 and TRBJ2-1): GAGVSQSPRYKVAKRGQDVALRCDPISGHVSLFWYQQALGQGPEFLTYFQNEAQLDKSGLPSDRFFAERPEGSVSTLKIQRTQQEDSAVYLCASSGVAGPYNEQFFGPGTRLTVL.

The rearrangement uses TRBV3-1 (or the pseudogene TRBV3-2) and TRBJ2-7, with 10 bases matching TRBD2. The CDR3 extends over 15 amino acids. Germline CDR1 reads LGHDT; CDR2 reads YNNKEL (reference sequence). The V gene end was trimmed by 6 bases and the J gene end by 5 bases; junction bases not matched to a gene: 10. This CDR3 reads CASSPASGRKHEQYF. The CDR3 DNA sequence: TGTGCCAGCAGTCCGGCTAGCGGGAGAAAGCACGAGCAGTACTTC.

The chain employs TRBV7-2 and TRBJ2-5; a weak D match, TRBD2 (7 bases). Germline V lookup: CDR1 SGHTA, CDR2 FQGNSA. CDR3 length equals 14 residues. V lost 5 bases and J 5 bases, leaving 15 bases between the germline ends. CDR3 protein: CASSLGGGLETQYF. The DNA for the CDR3 is TGTGCCAGCAGCCTTGGGGGGGGCCTTGAGACCCAGTACTTC.

The rearrangement links TRBV2 to TRBJ1-2; D perhaps matches TRBD1 (6 bases). CDR1 is SNHLY and CDR2 is FYNNEI in the germline V gene. This CDR3 region has 15 residues. V lost 7 bases and J 5 bases, leaving 20 bases between the germline ends. CDR3 amino acids: CASTMNREGGYGYTF. In DNA, the CDR3 is TGTGCCAGCACTATGAACAGGGAAGGAGGTTATGGCTACACCTTC.

This chain uses TRBV5-1 with TRBJ1-6, with D possibly matching TRBD1 (5 bases). V was shortened by 3 bases and J by 13 bases, with 14 bases between the two germline ends. The length of the CDR3 is 13 residues. Germline lookup yields CDR1 SGHRS and CDR2 YFSETQ. The CDR3 sequence: CASSSQTGGPLHF. The CDR3 coding sequence is TGCGCCAGCAGCTCCCAGACCGGGGGGCCCCTCCACTTT.

V usage is TRBV9 and J usage is TRBJ2-7; no clear D. This CDR3 is 14 amino acids long. V was cut by 4 bases and J by 0 bases, with 11 bases left in between. Looked up from germline, CDR1 is SGDLS and CDR2 is YYNGEE. The CDR3 DNA follows: TGTGCCAGCAGCCCCCTCATGGACTCCTACGAGCAGTACTTC. Translating it yields CASSPLMDSYEQYF.

The chain joins TRBV5-8 to TRBJ2-5, with 7 bases matching TRBD1. J gave up 0 bases and V 4 bases, and 6 bases lay outside the gene matches. Per germline, CDR1 SGHTS and CDR2 YDEGEE. The CDR3 spans 15 residues. The CDR3 is CASSPGQSDQETQYF. The CDR3 DNA reads as TGTGCCAGCAGCCCGGGACAGTCTGACCAAGAGACCCAGTACTTC. Complete variable domain (other parts from reference TRBV5-8 and TRBJ2-5): EAGVTQSPTHLIKTRGQQATLRCSPISGHTSVYWYQQALGLGLQFLLWYDEGEERNRGNFPPRFSGRQFPNYSSELNVNALELEDSALYLCASSPGQSDQETQYFGPGTRLLVL.

The chain is built from TRBV18 and TRBJ1-2; no reliable D call. There are 13 residues in the CDR3. V dropped 1 base and J dropped 1 base, with 4 bases sitting between them. The germline V gene encodes CDR1 KGHSH and CDR2 LQKENI. In nucleotides, the CDR3 is TGTGCCAGCTCACCACAGGGTAACTATGGCTACACCTTC. It yields the protein CASSPQGNYGYTF. The whole variable domain, remainder taken from reference TRBV18 and TRBJ1-2, is NAGVMQNPRHLVRRRGQEARLRCSPMKGHSHVYWYRQLPEEGLKFMVYLQKENIIDESGMPKERFSAEFPKEGPSILRIQQVVRGDSAAYFCASSPQGNYGYTFGSGTRLTVV.

This rearrangement joins TRBV6-5 to TRBJ1-2, with D unclear. Germline V gives CDR1 MNHEY, CDR2 SVGAGI. CDR3 length equals 16 residues. The germline V and J ends were trimmed by 4 bases and 0 bases, with 15 bases remaining between them. CDR3: CASSFGSELANYGYTF. CDR3 sequence (DNA): TGTGCCAGCAGTTTCGGTTCTGAGCTGGCTAACTATGGCTACACCTTC.